Given below is one T cell receptor (beta chain) in context. Its antigen is unknown. This record comes from a study of cytomegalovirus exposure and HLA in healthy donors. V lost 3 bases and J 0 bases, leaving 14 bases between the germline ends. This CDR3 spans 17 amino acids. CDR1 LNHDA and CDR2 SQIVND come from the germline V gene (reference sequence). Study-wide results and caveats: Investigators reported some 150 TCR beta chains as tied to cytomegalovirus. Further analysis was carried out later, and it showed several of the most significant clusters appearing linked to common viral pathogens. In an earlier analysis, about 87% or about 30%: the productive usage of most TCR beta V segments.

PCR employed 60 Vbeta and 13 Jbeta primers. TCRdb's copy holds only in-frame clones and misses some; the assay was immunoSEQ multiplex PCR. The data hold approximately 68,000 clones, with roughly four fifths observed a single time. Specimen: PBMCs. The sequence derives from a woman aged 30 to 39 in good health and CMV-seropositive. The chain has TRBV19 and TRBJ2-2; D may be TRBD1 (6 bases). The CDR3: CASSITTGSPNTGELFF. The CDR3 coding sequence is TGTGCCAGTAGTATCACGACAGGTTCTCCGAACACCGGGGAGCTGTTTTTT.